This is a list of T cell receptor beta chains from one sample in a study of glioma-infiltrating T cells. TCRdb reanalysed the multiplex PCR reads using MiXCR and keeps one entry per CDR3 protein. This table holds some 150,000 distinct CDR3 sequences, approximately 40% found once. Specimen: glioma tissue, nonneoplastic brain tissue, or PBMCs (not recorded which). Receptors originate from a human donor with low-grade glioma or glioblastoma, undergoing nonglioma brain surgery, or in good health (not recorded which). Both conserved end residues are part of each CDR3. The order of the fields is V gene, CDR3 length, D gene, J gene, clone size, CDR3 DNA, CDR3 protein. A D gene is named only where the DNA matches it firmly. Size values are once, few and many counts, or a class for expanded clones, and some rows have none.

TRBV7-8,15,TRBD1,TRBJ1-5,NA,TGTGCCAGCAGCACCCGGGACAGGAGCAATAAGCCCCAGCATTTT,CASSTRDRSNKPQHF
TRBV7-9,11,NA,TRBJ1-1,few,TGTGCCAGCAGCGAGAGTGGGTGGGCTTTCTTT,CASSESGWAFF
TRBV10-3,16,TRBD2,TRBJ2-1,many,TGTGCCATCAGCGGTTCCGGGACTAGCGGGAGTAATGAGCAGTTCTTC,CAISGSGTSGSNEQFF
TRBV6-1,13,NA,TRBJ1-6,once,TGTGCCAGCAGCGCCAACTATAATTCACCCCTCCACTTT,CASSANYNSPLHF
TRBV28,13,NA,TRBJ1-3,few,TGTGCCAGCAGTTTAGTCAGGGTTGACACCATATATTTT,CASSLVRVDTIYF
TRBV20-1,14,NA,TRBJ2-3,few,TGCAGTGCTAGGTCTAGCGTGAATGCAGATACGCAGTATTTT,CSARSSVNADTQYF
TRBV4-1,15,TRBD2,TRBJ2-1,NA,TGCGCCAGCAGCCAAGATAGCGGGAGTATTGATGAGCAGTTCTTC,CASSQDSGSIDEQFF
TRBV27,16,TRBD2,TRBJ2-2,NA,TGTGCCAGCTCACCAAGTCTAGCGGGAGTTGCCGGGGAGCTGTTTTTT,CASSPSLAGVAGELFF
TRBV28,15,TRBD1,TRBJ1-5,NA,TGTGCCAGTAGCCCACAGGGGGATAGCAATCAGCCCCAGCATTTT,CASSPQGDSNQPQHF
TRBV2,16,NA,TRBJ1-1,once,TGTGCCAGCAGTGAAGCGGAGGGGGGTATGAACACTGAAGCTTTCTTT,CASSEAEGGMNTEAFF
TRBV6-1,10,NA,TRBJ2-5,NA,TGTGCCATCGGGACAGAGACCCAGTACTTC,CAIGTETQYF
TRBV7-9,15,NA,TRBJ2-7,NA,TGTGCCAGCAGCTTAAGCCCCCGGGGCACCTACGAGCAGTACTTC,CASSLSPRGTYEQYF
TRBV19,12,NA,TRBJ2-1,few,TGTGCCAGTACGCAGGGTTCCAATGAGCAGTTCTTC,CASTQGSNEQFF
TRBV6-1,16,TRBD1,TRBJ2-2,NA,TGTGCCAGCAGCGTCAGACAGGGGATCGGCACCGGGGAGCTGTTTTTT,CASSVRQGIGTGELFF
TRBV5-1,12,NA,TRBJ2-1,NA,TGCGCCAGCAGCTCCGGTGACAATGAGCAGTTCTTC,CASSSGDNEQFF
TRBV18,13,TRBD1,TRBJ1-1,NA,TGTGCCACCCTACAGGGGGAGAACACTGAAGCTTTCTTT,CATLQGENTEAFF
TRBV6-1,13,NA,TRBJ2-7,few,TGTGCCAGCAGTAGCAGGGAGGCCTACGAGCAGTACTTC,CASSSREAYEQYF
TRBV20-1,15,TRBD1,TRBJ1-5,NA,TGCAGTGCTAGAGATGGACAGGGCTGGCGTCAGCCCCAGCATTTT,CSARDGQGWRQPQHF
TRBV18,17,TRBD1,TRBJ2-7,NA,TGTGCCAGCTCACCACCGGGACAGGCTGATGTGTCCTACGAGCAGTACTTC,CASSPPGQADVSYEQYF
TRBV24-1,16,TRBD1,TRBJ2-3,NA,TGTGCCACCAGTGCCCGGACAGGATCTCCCACAGATACGCAGTATTTT,CATSARTGSPTDTQYF
TRBV7-2,18,NA,TRBJ1-5,few,TGTGCCAGCAGCTTAGCGAGGTTTGGCGGCCGAGCCAATCAGCCCCAGCATTTT,CASSLARFGGRANQPQHF
TRBV7-2,15,TRBD2,TRBJ2-3,few,TGTGCCAGCAGCCGACTAGCGGTTAGCACAGATACGCAGTATTTT,CASSRLAVSTDTQYF
TRBV28,14,NA,TRBJ2-3,NA,TGTGCCAGCAGCGCACCTTTCCTCGAAGATACGCAGTATTTT,CASSAPFLEDTQYF
TRBV10-3,14,TRBD2,TRBJ2-7,NA,TGTGCCATCAGTACGACTAGCGGGAGCTACGAGCAGTACTTC,CAISTTSGSYEQYF
TRBV6-1,16,NA,TRBJ2-1,NA,TGTGCCAGCATGAGACGAGGGGCCCTCTCCTACAATGAGCAGTTCTTC,CASMRRGALSYNEQFF
TRBV10-3,12,NA,TRBJ1-2,NA,TGTGCCATAGGCCGTTCTAACTATGGCTACACCTTC,CAIGRSNYGYTF
TRBV20-1,11,NA,TRBJ1-2,NA,TGCAGTGCTTTGGAGAACTATGGCTACACCTTC,CSALENYGYTF
TRBV12-3/TRBV12-4,13,NA,TRBJ2-1,few,TGTGCCAGCAGATGGGCCTCATCCAATGAGCAGTTCTTC,CASRWASSNEQFF
TRBV20-1,15,TRBD2,TRBJ2-3,many,TGCAGTGCTAGAGTTAGCGGGAGGACTACGGGTACGCAGTATTTT,CSARVSGRTTGTQYF
TRBV7-2,16,TRBD2,TRBJ2-3,NA,TGTGCCAGCAGCCCTGGGACTAGCGGGAACACAGATACGCAGTATTTT,CASSPGTSGNTDTQYF
TRBV12-3/TRBV12-4,13,NA,TRBJ1-1,NA,TGTGCCAGCAGTGGCGGACCGAACACTGAAGCTTTCTTT,CASSGGPNTEAFF
TRBV4-3,16,NA,TRBJ1-1,NA,TGCGCCAGCAGCCAAGGGGCGTCGGGGGTGGGCACTGAAGCTTTCTTT,CASSQGASGVGTEAFF
TRBV12-3/TRBV12-4,13,NA,TRBJ2-3,NA,TGTGCCAGCAGCCCCGACAGCACAGATACGCAGTATTTT,CASSPDSTDTQYF
TRBV7-2,14,NA,TRBJ1-3,few,TGTGCCAGCAGCTTTACAGGGCAAGGAAACACCATATATTTT,CASSFTGQGNTIYF
TRBV4-1,13,NA,TRBJ2-5,many,TGCGCCAGCAGCCGGACTCTCCAAGAGACCCAGTACTTC,CASSRTLQETQYF
TRBV11-2,14,NA,TRBJ1-1,once,TGTGGCAGCAGCTACGGACAGCGCGGCACTGAAGCTTTCTTT,CGSSYGQRGTEAFF
TRBV6-1,15,TRBD1,TRBJ2-7,NA,TGTGCCAGCAGTTCGCGCTGGGGACAGCACCTCGAGCAGTACTTC,CASSSRWGQHLEQYF
TRBV18,12,TRBD1,TRBJ1-2,few,TGTGCCAGCTCCTGGACAGGGGAAGGCTACACCTTC,CASSWTGEGYTF
TRBV4-1,13,NA,TRBJ1-5,few,TGCGCCAGCAGCCAAGATGGCGGTCAGCCCCAGCATTTT,CASSQDGGQPQHF
TRBV6-1,13,NA,TRBJ1-1,NA,TGTGCCAGCAGCCTCCTTGTTGGCACTGAAGCTTTCTTT,CASSLLVGTEAFF
TRBV7-2,18,NA,TRBJ1-1,NA,TGTGCCAGCAGATTAAGAGATAGTAGGGGGACGGCGAACACTGAAGCTTTCTTT,CASRLRDSRGTANTEAFF
TRBV6-2/TRBV6-3,15,NA,TRBJ2-7,NA,TGTGCCAGCTCCCCGGGGGTTGGTCCCCTCGCCGAGCAGTACTTC,CASSPGVGPLAEQYF